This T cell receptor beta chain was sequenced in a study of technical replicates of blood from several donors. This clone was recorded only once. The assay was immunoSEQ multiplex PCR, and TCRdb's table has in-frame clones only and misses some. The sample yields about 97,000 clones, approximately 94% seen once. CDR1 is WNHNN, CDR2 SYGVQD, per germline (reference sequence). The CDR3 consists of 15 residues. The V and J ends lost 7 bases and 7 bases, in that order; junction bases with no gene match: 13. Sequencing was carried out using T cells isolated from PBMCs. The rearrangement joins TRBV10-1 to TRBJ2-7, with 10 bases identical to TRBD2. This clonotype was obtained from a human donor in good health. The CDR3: CASTLAGKPAGEQYF. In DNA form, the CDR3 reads TGCGCCAGCACACTAGCGGGAAAACCAGCGGGTGAGCAGTACTTC.